The rows below give T cell receptor beta chains drawn from one sample of a study of cytotoxic CD8 clonotypes in ibrutinib-treated CLL. Produced via immunoSEQ multiplex PCR; TCRdb's table is partial and in-frame only. This sample has around 70,000 clones; 90% occur once, and the top ten carry just over 3%. Specimen: PBMCs, collected after 12 months of ibrutinib treatment. These receptors came from a human donor with chronic lymphocytic leukemia. CDR3s include the opening cysteine and the closing phenylalanine or tryptophan. A D gene is named only where the DNA matches it firmly. A clone size is listed for some rows: how often the clone was seen (once, few, many), or a class if it is expanded.

CASSLKDFTDTQYF	TGCGCCAGCAGCTTAAAGGATTTCACAGATACGCAGTATTTT	TRBV5-1	TRBJ2-3	NA	NA
CASSIKGASTEAFF	TGTGCCAGTAGTATCAAGGGGGCGTCCACTGAAGCTTTCTTT	TRBV19	TRBJ1-1	TRBD1	NA
CSVEDWSGGSGEQYF	TGCAGCGTTGAAGATTGGTCGGGTGGGTCTGGCGAGCAGTACTTC	TRBV29-1	TRBJ2-7	NA	NA
CASSLKWTTQYGYTF	TGTGCCAGCAGTTTAAAGTGGACAACCCAATATGGCTACACCTTC	TRBV27	TRBJ1-2	NA	NA
CASSRTSGYTYEQYF	TGTGCCAGCAGTAGGACTAGCGGATATACCTACGAGCAGTACTTC	TRBV28	TRBJ2-7	TRBD2	few
CSVAGDRGFNQPQHF	TGCAGCGTTGCCGGGGACAGGGGTTTCAATCAGCCCCAGCATTTT	TRBV29-1	TRBJ1-5	TRBD1	NA
CASSYGTGGFSYEQYF	TGTGCCAGCAGCTACGGGACAGGGGGATTCTCCTACGAGCAGTACTTC	TRBV7-1	TRBJ2-7	TRBD1	NA
CASRQAGTGKFNEQFF	TGTGCCAGTAGGCAAGCAGGGACAGGGAAGTTCAATGAGCAGTTCTTC	TRBV19	TRBJ2-1	TRBD1	once
CASSVGVSYTF	TGTGCCAGCAGTGTCGGCGTTAGCTACACCTTC	TRBV25-1	TRBJ1-2	NA	NA
CASSLSQGRDTQYF	TGTGCCAGCAGCTTATCTCAGGGGAGAGATACGCAGTATTTT	TRBV7-2	TRBJ2-3	NA	once
CASSLEVGTGIYSSYNEQFF	TGTGCCAGCAGCTTGGAGGTGGGAACAGGCATCTACAGCTCCTACAATGAGCAGTTCTTC	TRBV5-4	TRBJ2-1	NA	NA
CASSVRDSTAGELFF	TGCGCCAGCAGTGTTCGGGACTCGACGGCCGGGGAGCTGTTTTTT	TRBV5-1	TRBJ2-2	NA	NA
CASSLGSVYGYTF	TGTGCCAGCAGCTTAGGGTCAGTCTATGGCTACACCTTC	TRBV13	TRBJ1-2	NA	NA
CASSQAPLGETQYF	TGTGCCAGCAGCCAAGCTCCCTTAGGAGAGACCCAGTACTTC	TRBV14	TRBJ2-5	NA	NA
CASSLDSLYGYTF	TGTGCCAGCAGTCTGGACAGTCTCTATGGCTACACCTTC	TRBV28	TRBJ1-2	NA	NA
CASSLGPQGNYGYTF	TGTGCCAGCAGCTTAGGACCTCAGGGGAACTATGGCTACACCTTC	TRBV7-9	TRBJ1-2	NA	NA
CASSLGRTSSNEQFF	TGTGCCAGCAGCTTAGGGAGGACATCGAGCAATGAGCAGTTCTTC	TRBV11-2	TRBJ2-1	NA	NA
CASSLYRDEQFF	TGTGCCAGCAGTTTATACAGGGATGAGCAGTTCTTC	TRBV28	TRBJ2-1	NA	NA
CASSGAGEANEQFF	TGTGCCAGCAGTGGGGCGGGAGAAGCCAATGAGCAGTTCTTC	TRBV6-1	TRBJ2-1	TRBD2	NA
CASSLTLQETQYF	TGTGCCAGCAGCTTAACCCTTCAAGAGACCCAGTACTTC	TRBV7-3	TRBJ2-5	NA	NA
CSGARDIRTGELFF	TGCAGCGGGGCCCGGGACATTCGCACCGGGGAGCTGTTTTTT	TRBV29-1	TRBJ2-2	NA	NA
CASIPPWTGVYGYTF	TGTGCCAGCATCCCTCCGTGGACAGGGGTCTATGGCTACACCTTC	TRBV6-1	TRBJ1-2	TRBD1	NA
CASSQVGTQSGDGYTF	TGCGCCAGCAGCCAAGTAGGGACACAAAGCGGGGATGGCTACACCTTC	TRBV4-1	TRBJ1-2	NA	NA
CASSKTRGPILNTEAFF	TGCGCCAGCAGCAAAACCAGGGGGCCAATCTTGAACACTGAAGCTTTCTTT	TRBV4-3	TRBJ1-1	TRBD1	NA
CASSNSSSGGSTDTQYF	TGTGCCAGCAGCAACTCCTCCAGCGGGGGAAGCACAGATACGCAGTATTTT	TRBV4-2	TRBJ2-3	TRBD2	NA
CASSWGVPRVGANVLTF	TGTGCCAGCAGTTGGGGGGTTCCCCGGGTAGGGGCCAACGTCCTGACTTTC	TRBV7-3	TRBJ2-6	NA	once
CASSVPGQADYEQYF	TGTGCCAGCAGTGTCCCGGGACAGGCGGACTACGAGCAGTACTTC	TRBV6-1	TRBJ2-7	TRBD1	NA
CASRGQGFFLDTIYGYTF	TGCGCCAGCAGGGGACAGGGCTTTTTTCTCGACACAATCTATGGCTACACCTTC	TRBV10-1	TRBJ1-2	TRBD1	few